This record concerns one T cell receptor (beta chain) sequence. Trimming shortened V by 4 bases and J by 0 bases, and 9 bases separated the two germline ends. The CDR3 covers 14 residues. Germline-derived CDR1 and CDR2 are SGDLS and YYNGEE. The sample originates from a study of technical replicates of blood from a handful of donors. Produced via immunoSEQ multiplex PCR; TCRdb's table is partial and in-frame only. The table lists about 64,000 clones, approximately 86% of them singletons, with approximately 5.4% in the top ten. The V call is TRBV9, the J call TRBJ2-3; D is possibly TRBD2 (5 bases). This sequence originates from a human donor in good health. Some clones in this sample may be carry-over from other donors' samples. Sequenced material: PBMCs. CDR3 coding DNA: TGTGCCAGCAGCCAGACTACCAGCACAGATACGCAGTATTTT. Amino acid sequence: CASSQTTSTDTQYF.